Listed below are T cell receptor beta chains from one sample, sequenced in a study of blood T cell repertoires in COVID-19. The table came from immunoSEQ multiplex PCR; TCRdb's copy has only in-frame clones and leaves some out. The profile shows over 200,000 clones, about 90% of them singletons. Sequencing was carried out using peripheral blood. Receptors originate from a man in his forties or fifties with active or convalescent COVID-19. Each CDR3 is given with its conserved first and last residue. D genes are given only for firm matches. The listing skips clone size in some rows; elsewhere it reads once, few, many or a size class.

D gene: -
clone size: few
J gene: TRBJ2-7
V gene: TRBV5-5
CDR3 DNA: TGTGCCAGCAGCTTAGCGGAACGGAGCTCCTACGAGCAGTACTTC
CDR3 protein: CASSLAERSSYEQYF

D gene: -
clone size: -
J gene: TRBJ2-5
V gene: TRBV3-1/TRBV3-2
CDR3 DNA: TGTGCCAGCAGCCAACGGGGAACTCAAGAGACCCAGTACTTC
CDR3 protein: CASSQRGTQETQYF

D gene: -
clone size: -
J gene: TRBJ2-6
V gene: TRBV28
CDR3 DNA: TGTGCCAGCAGTGCCGCGGGACAGATCTCTGGGGCCAACGTCCTGACTTTC
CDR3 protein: CASSAAGQISGANVLTF

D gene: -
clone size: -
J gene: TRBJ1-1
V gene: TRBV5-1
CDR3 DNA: TGCGCCAGCAGCCGGGGTAAGAACACTGAAGCTTTCTTT
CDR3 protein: CASSRGKNTEAFF

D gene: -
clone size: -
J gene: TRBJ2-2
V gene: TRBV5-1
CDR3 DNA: TGCGCCAGCAGCTTGGACTGGGAGCTGTTTTTT
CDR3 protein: CASSLDWELFF

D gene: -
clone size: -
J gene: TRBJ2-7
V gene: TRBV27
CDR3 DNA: TGTGCCAGCGGCCCCCCGGGAAGACGGGCCGAGCAGTACTTC
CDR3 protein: CASGPPGRRAEQYF

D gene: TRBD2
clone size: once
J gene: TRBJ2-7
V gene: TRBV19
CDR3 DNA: TGTGCCAGTAGTATCGGCGATAGCGGGAGTGACGAGCAGTACTTC
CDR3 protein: CASSIGDSGSDEQYF

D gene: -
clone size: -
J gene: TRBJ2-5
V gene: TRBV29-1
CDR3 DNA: TGCAGCGTTGAACTCTCAGTCCAAGAGACCCAGTACTTC
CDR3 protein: CSVELSVQETQYF

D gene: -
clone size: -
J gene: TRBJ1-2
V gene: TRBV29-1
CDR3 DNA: TGCAGCGTTGGCGGTGTCTATGGCTACACCTTC
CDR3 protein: CSVGGVYGYTF

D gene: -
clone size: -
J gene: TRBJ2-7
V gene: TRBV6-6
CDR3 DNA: TGTGCCAGCAGTTCCACGACATTAGGGGGAACCTACGAGCAGTACTTC
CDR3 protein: CASSSTTLGGTYEQYF

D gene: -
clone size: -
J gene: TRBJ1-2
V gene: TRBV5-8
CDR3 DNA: TGTGCCAGCAAGTGGGGGGGGATGTACTATGGCTACACCTTC
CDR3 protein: CASKWGGMYYGYTF

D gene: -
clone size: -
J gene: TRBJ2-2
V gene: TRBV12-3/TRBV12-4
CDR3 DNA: TGTGCCAGCAGTTGGAGCGGAACCGGGGAGCTGTTTTTT
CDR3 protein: CASSWSGTGELFF

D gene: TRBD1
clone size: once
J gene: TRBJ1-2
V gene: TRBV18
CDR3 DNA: TGTGCCAGCTCACGACGACAGGGGGACAACTATGGCTACACCTTC
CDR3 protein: CASSRRQGDNYGYTF

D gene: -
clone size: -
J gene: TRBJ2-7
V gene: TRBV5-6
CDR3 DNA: TGTGCCAGCAGCTTCCGGGGATCCTACGAGCAGTACTTC
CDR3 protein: CASSFRGSYEQYF

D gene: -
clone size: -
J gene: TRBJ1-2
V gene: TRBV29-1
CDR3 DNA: TGCAGCGTTGGGACCCAGGGGAGAGGCGCTGGCTACACCTTC
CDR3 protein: CSVGTQGRGAGYTF

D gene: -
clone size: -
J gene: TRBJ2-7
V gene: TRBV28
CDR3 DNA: TGTGCCAGCAGTTTAAGGGGACTCTTATACTACGAGCAGTACTTC
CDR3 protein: CASSLRGLLYYEQYF

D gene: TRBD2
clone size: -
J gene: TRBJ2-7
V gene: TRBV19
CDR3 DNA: TGTGCCAGTAGTATGCCCCGGGGAGCGGGAGGCTACGAGCAGTACTTC
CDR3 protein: CASSMPRGAGGYEQYF

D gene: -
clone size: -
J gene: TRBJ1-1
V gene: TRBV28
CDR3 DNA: TGTGCCAGCAGTCCGGTGGCAGGGCGACGTTCCACTGAAGCTTTCTTT
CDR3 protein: CASSPVAGRRSTEAFF

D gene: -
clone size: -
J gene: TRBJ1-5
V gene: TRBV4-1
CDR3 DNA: TGCGCCAGCAGCCACGTTCTCAATCAGCCCCAGCATTTT
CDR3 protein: CASSHVLNQPQHF

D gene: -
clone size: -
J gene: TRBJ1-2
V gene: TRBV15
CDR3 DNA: TGTGCCACCAGCAGGTCCTCCGGTGGCTACACCTTC
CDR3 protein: CATSRSSGGYTF

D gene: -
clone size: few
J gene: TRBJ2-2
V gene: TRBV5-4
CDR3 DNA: TGTGCCAGCAGCTGGTTGGCTGCGAACACCGGGGAGCTGTTTTTT
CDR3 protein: CASSWLAANTGELFF

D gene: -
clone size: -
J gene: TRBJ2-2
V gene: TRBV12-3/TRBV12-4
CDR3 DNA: TGTGCCAGCAGTACGGTCGGGGAGCTGTTTTTT
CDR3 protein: CASSTVGELFF

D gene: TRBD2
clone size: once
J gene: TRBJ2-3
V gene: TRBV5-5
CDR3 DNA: TGTGCCAGCAGCCTGGGGCTAGCGGGGCGCACAGATACGCAGTATTTT
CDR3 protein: CASSLGLAGRTDTQYF

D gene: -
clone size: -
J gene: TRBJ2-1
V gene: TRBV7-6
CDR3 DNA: TGTGCCAGCAGCTTATCTTTTGGCCGGCCGGAGAATGAGCAGTTCTTC
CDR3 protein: CASSLSFGRPENEQFF

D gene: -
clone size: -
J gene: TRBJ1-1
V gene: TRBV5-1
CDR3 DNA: TGCGCCAGCAGATCCTCCCCGACAAGCATGAACACTGAAGCTTTCTTT
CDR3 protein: CASRSSPTSMNTEAFF

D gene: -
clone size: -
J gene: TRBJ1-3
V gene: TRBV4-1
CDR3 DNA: TGCGCCAGCAGCCCTACAGGAGGACAGATCTCTGGAAACACCATATATTTT
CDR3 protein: CASSPTGGQISGNTIYF

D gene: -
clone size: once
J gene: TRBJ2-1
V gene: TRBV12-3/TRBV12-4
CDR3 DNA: TGTGCCAGCAGTTTACGGGGAGATGAGCAGTTCTTC
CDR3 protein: CASSLRGDEQFF

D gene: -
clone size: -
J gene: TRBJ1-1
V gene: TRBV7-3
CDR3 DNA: TGTGCCAGCAGCTTAAGGGGCGGAGCGAACACTGAAGCTTTCTTT
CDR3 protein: CASSLRGGANTEAFF

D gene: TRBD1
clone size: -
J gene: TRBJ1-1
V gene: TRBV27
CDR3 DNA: TGTGCCAGCAGCCACCCCCCCGGACAGGGGGCCCCTGAAGCTTTCTTT
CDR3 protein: CASSHPPGQGAPEAFF

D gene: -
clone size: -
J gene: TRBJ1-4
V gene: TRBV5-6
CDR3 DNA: TGTGCCAGCAGCTGGGGGCAGGGCGGTGAAAAACTGTTTTTT
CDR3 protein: CASSWGQGGEKLFF

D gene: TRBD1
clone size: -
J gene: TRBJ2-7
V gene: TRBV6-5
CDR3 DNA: TGTGCCATCAACTCCGGGACAGGGGTCGACGAGCAGTACTTC
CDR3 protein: CAINSGTGVDEQYF

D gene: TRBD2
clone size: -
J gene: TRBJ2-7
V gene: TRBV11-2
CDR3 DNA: TGTGCCAGCAGCCCAAGCATGGGCCCTAGCGGGGTTTACGAGCAGTACTTC
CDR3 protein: CASSPSMGPSGVYEQYF

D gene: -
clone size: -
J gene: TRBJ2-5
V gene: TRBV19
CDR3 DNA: TGTGCCAGTAGTATCGAGGTCCCCCCAGAGACCCAGTACTTC
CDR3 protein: CASSIEVPPETQYF

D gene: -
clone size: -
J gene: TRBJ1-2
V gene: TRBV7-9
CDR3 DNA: TGTGCCAGCATCGACAGATCTAACTATGGCTACACCTTC
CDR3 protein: CASIDRSNYGYTF

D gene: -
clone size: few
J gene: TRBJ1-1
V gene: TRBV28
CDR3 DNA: TGTGCCAGCAGTTTGCGGCTGAGAGGCACTGAAGCTTTCTTT
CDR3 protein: CASSLRLRGTEAFF

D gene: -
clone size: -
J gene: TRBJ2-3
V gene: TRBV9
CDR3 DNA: TGTGCCAGCAGCGTACGGTTAGAAGGCACAGATACGCAGTATTTT
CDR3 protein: CASSVRLEGTDTQYF

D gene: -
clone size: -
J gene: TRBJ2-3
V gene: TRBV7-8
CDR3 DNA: TGTGCCAGCAGCTCGGAGTGGAGGACAGATACGCAGTATTTT
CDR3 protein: CASSSEWRTDTQYF

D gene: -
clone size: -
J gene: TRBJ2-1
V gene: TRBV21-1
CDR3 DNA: TGTGCCAGCAGCGCAGGGGAGCTGGCGGGAGGCCCTTACAATGAGCAGTTCTTC
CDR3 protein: CASSAGELAGGPYNEQFF

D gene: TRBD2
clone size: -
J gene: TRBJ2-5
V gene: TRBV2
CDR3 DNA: TGTGCCAGCAGGGGACTAGCGGGAACGGAGACCCAGTACTTC
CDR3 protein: CASRGLAGTETQYF

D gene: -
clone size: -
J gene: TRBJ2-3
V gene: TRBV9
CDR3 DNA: TGTGCCAGCAGCGTAGCCCCTACTATTCCCCTAACAGATACGCAGTATTTT
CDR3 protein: CASSVAPTIPLTDTQYF

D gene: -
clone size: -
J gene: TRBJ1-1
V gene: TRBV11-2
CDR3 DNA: TGTGCCAGCAGCCCCAGGGAGGGAAGGTTGAACACTGAAGCTTTCTTT
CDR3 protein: CASSPREGRLNTEAFF

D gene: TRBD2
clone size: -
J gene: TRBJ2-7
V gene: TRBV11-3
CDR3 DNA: TGTGCCAGCAGCTCCGCCCCGGGACTAGCGGAACTTTACGAGCAGTACTTC
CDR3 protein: CASSSAPGLAELYEQYF

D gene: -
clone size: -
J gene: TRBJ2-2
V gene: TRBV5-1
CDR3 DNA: TGCGCCAGCAGCTCCGGACTGCCTGGGTCCGGGGAGCTGTTTTTT
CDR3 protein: CASSSGLPGSGELFF

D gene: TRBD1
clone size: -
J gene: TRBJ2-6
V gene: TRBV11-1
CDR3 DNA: TGTGCCAGCTCCTGGACAGGGGAATCTGGGGCCAACGTCCTGACTTTC
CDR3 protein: CASSWTGESGANVLTF

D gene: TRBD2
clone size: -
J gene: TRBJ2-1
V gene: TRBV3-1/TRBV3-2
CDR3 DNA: TGTGCCAGCAGCCAAGCGGGCGGGGGGGCCTCCAATGAGCAGTTCTTC
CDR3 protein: CASSQAGGGASNEQFF

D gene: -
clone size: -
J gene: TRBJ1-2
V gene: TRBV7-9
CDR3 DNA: TGTGCCAGCTACGGGGGGCTCCCGGGTGGCTACACCTTC
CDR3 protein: CASYGGLPGGYTF

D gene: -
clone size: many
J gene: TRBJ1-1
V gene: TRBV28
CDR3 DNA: TGTGCCAGCAGCCATGCGATAAGGGGGATGTCTGAAGCTTTCTTT
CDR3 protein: CASSHAIRGMSEAFF

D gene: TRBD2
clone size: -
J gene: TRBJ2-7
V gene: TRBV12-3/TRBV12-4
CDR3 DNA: TGTGCCAGCTCGGGACTAGCGGTCTTCGAGCAGTACTTC
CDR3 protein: CASSGLAVFEQYF

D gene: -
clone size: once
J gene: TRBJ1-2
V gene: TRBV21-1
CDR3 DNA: TGTGCCAGCAGCAAAGACTACCATGGCTACACCTTC
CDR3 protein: CASSKDYHGYTF

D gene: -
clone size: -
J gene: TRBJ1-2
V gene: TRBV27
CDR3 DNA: TGTGCCAGCAGTTTAGATCAGGGATATGGCTACACCTTC
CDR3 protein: CASSLDQGYGYTF

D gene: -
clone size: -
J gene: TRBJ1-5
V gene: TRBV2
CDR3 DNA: TGTGCCAGCAGTGAAGAGGGAGTCGGCAATCAGCCCCAGCATTTT
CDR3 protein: CASSEEGVGNQPQHF

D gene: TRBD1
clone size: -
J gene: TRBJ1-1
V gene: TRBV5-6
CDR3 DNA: TGTGCCAGCAGCTTGGGTGGGACAGGGCCGTTGAACACTGAAGCTTTCTTT
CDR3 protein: CASSLGGTGPLNTEAFF

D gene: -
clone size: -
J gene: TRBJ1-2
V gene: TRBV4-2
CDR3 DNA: TGTGCCAGCAGCCAGACAGGCATAGCTCACTATGGCTACACCTTC
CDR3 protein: CASSQTGIAHYGYTF

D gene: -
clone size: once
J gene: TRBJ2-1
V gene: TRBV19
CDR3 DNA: TGTGCCAGTATGCGAGGGCTCAGCTACAATGAGCAGTTCTTC
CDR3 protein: CASMRGLSYNEQFF

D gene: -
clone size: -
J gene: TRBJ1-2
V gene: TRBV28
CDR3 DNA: TGTGCCAGCAGGGGCACGGTCCGACCTAACTATGGCTACACCTTC
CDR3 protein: CASRGTVRPNYGYTF